This T cell receptor (beta chain) was captured in a study of long-term antiretroviral therapy in people with HIV. General observations from the study: Diversity increased after ART yet remained lower than in transplant donor controls.

Among participants with HIV, every one received treatment in the United States. They ran version v3.0 of the immunoSEQ assay at survey level. TCRdb's table, derived via immunoSEQ multiplex PCR, lists solely in-frame clones and lacks some. The repertoire holds tens of thousands of clones, with under 90% as singletons. A word on this clone: Its antigen is still unknown.

This sample comprised unsorted PBMCs, obtained 0.8 years after starting antiretroviral therapy. The TCR sequence derives from a woman under 30 with HIV.

CDR3 residues: CAISAEDRGEYEQYF. In nucleotides, the CDR3 is TGTGCCATCAGCGCAGAAGACAGGGGAGAATACGAGCAGTACTTC. The chain carries TRBV10-3 and TRBJ2-7; the match to TRBD1 covers 8 bases. V shed 6 bases and J 4 bases; nucleotides not matched to a gene: 11. CDR1 ENHRY and CDR2 SYGVKD come from the germline V gene. CDR3 length: 15 residues.